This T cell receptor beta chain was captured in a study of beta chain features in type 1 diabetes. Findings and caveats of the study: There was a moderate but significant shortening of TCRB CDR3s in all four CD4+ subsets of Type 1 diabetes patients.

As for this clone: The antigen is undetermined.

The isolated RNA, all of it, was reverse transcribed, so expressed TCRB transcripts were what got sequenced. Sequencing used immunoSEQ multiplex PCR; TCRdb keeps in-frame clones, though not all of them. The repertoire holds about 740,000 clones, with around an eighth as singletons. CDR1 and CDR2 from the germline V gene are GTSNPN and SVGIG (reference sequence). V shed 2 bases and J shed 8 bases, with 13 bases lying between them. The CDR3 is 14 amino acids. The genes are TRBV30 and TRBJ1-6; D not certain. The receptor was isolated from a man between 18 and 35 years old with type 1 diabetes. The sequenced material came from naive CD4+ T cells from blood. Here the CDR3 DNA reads TGTGCCTGGAGTTCAAGGAGGGATCATTCACCCCTCCACTTT. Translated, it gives CAWSSRRDHSPLHF.